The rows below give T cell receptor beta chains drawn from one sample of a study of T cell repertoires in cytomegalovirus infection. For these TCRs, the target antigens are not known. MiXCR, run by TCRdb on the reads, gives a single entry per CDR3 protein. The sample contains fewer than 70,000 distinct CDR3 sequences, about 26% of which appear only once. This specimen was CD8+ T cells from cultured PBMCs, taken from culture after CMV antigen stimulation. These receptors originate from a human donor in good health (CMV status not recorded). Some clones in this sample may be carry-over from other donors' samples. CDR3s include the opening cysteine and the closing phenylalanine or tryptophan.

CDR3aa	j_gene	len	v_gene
CASSPPGGEQYF	TRBJ2-7	12	TRBV27
CASLPTRGPTEAFF	TRBJ1-1	14	TRBV27
CASSNPTGRDLGYTF	TRBJ1-2	15	TRBV7-9
CASSVVPSTGELFF	TRBJ2-2	14	TRBV9
CASSWIPYEQYF	TRBJ2-7	12	TRBV2
CASSLAGASGGLSYNEQFF	TRBJ2-1	19	TRBV7-6
CASSQETGQGDTDTQYF	TRBJ2-3	17	TRBV4-3
CASSYPTAQETQYF	TRBJ2-5	14	TRBV6-2/TRBV6-3
CASSLATSQADTQYF	TRBJ2-3	15	TRBV7-2
CASSLFAGGQAGELFF	TRBJ2-2	16	TRBV7-2
CASSPQDTLYNSPLHF	TRBJ1-6	16	TRBV2
CASSTPVTEAFF	TRBJ1-1	12	TRBV6-6
CATQSGGNTEAFF	TRBJ1-1	13	TRBV19
CASSHIEANTEAFF	TRBJ1-1	14	TRBV7-9
CASRTGLAGGTDTQYF	TRBJ2-3	16	TRBV28
CASSSESTGFAQPQHF	TRBJ1-5	16	TRBV12-3/TRBV12-4
CASSLGTGASQPQHF	TRBJ1-5	15	TRBV5-6
CASALGGSGELFF	TRBJ2-2	13	TRBV6-6
CASTSGDTEAFF	TRBJ1-1	12	TRBV27